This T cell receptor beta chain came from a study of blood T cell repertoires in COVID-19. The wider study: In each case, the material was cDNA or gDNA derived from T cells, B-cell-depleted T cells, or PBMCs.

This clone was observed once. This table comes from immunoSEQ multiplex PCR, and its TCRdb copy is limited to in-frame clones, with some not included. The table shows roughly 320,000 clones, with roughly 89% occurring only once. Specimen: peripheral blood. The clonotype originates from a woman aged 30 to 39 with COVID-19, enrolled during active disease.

The CDR3 nucleotides read TGTGCCACCAGCAGAGATCACGGGGGAAGCTCCTATAATTCACCCCTCCACTTT. This encodes CATSRDHGGSSYNSPLHF. This sequence joins TRBV15 and TRBJ1-6; TRBD1 might be the D (5 bases). The CDR3 consists of 18 residues. Germline assignment: CDR1 LNHNV and CDR2 YYDKDF (reference sequence). Trimming pared 0 bases from V and 0 bases from J, leaving 12 bases between.